This paragraph covers one T cell receptor beta chain sequence. No antigen is known for it. Time point of the sample: newly diagnosed GD, antithyroid drugs for less than 3 months. From RNA extracted from PBMCs, the TCR library was made. This record comes from a study of regulatory T cells in long-lasting Graves disease. Relying on iRepertoire HTBI primers and Arm-PCR of CDR3 regions, the team built TCR beta libraries. TCRdb itself ran the multiplex PCR reads through MiXCR, one entry per CDR3 protein. The profile covers a few hundred thousand distinct CDR3 sequences, with 15% to 20% appearing a single time and roughly a fifth taken by the ten largest. V was clipped by 7 bases and J by 8 bases, with 20 bases between them. The CDR3 spans 15 residues. CDR1 is SGHTA and CDR2 is FQGNSA in the germline V gene. Broader study findings: Shared public clonotypes totalled about 2,800 in persistent patients, compared with about a thousand in new patients.

The sample also formed part of further work on T cells in Graves' hyperthyroidism and ophthalmopathy. That publication notes: The HTBI primer set served for first-round RT-PCR of the TCR CDR3.

The TCR sequence derives from a woman aged 18 to 35 with Graves disease. The chain has TRBV7-2 and TRBJ1-4, with D possibly matching TRBD1 (5 bases). The input for sequencing was peripheral blood mononuclear cells (PBMCs), taken at new diagnosis, from a patient treated with antithyroid drugs. CDR3: CASTPLGDVKEKLFF. The CDR3, as DNA: TGTGCCAGCACCCCATTGGGGGATGTGAAGGAAAAACTGTTTTTT.